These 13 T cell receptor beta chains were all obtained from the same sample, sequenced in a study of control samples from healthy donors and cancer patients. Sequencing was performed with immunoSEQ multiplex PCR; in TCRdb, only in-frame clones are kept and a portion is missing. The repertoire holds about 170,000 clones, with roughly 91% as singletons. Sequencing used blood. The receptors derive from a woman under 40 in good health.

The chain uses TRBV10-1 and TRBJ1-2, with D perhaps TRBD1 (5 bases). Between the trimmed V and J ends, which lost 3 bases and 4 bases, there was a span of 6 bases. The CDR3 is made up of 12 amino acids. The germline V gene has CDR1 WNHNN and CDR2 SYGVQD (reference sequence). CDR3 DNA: TGCGCCAGCAGTGACGGGGCCTATGGCTACACCTTC. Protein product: CASSDGAYGYTF.

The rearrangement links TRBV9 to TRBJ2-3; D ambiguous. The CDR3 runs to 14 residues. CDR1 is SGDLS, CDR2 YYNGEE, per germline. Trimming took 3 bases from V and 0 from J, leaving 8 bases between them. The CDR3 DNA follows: TGTGCCAGCAGCGCAAGCGCTAGCACAGATACGCAGTATTTT. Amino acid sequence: CASSASASTDTQYF.

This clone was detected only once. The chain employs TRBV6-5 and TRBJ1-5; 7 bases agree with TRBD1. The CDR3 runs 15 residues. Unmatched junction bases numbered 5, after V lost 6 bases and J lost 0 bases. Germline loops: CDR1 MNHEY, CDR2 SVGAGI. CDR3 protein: CASSTGTDSNQPQHF. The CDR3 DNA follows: TGTGCCAGCAGCACCGGGACAGATAGCAATCAGCCCCAGCATTTT.

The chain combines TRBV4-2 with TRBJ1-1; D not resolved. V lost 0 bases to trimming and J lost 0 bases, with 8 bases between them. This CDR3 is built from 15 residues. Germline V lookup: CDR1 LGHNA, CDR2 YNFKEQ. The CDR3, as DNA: TGTGCCAGCAGCCAAGAGCTCATTCTGAACACTGAAGCTTTCTTT. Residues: CASSQELILNTEAFF.

Here the CDR3 reads CASSRGANTGELFF. CDR3 DNA sequence: TGTGCCAGCAGCAGGGGGGCGAACACCGGGGAGCTGTTTTTT. This chain links TRBV11-3 with TRBJ2-2; D tentatively reads TRBD1 or TRBD2 (6 bases each). This CDR3 region has 14 residues. Germline CDR1 is SGHNT and CDR2 is YENEEA. Trimming cost V 5 bases and J 0 bases, with 7 bases left between them. The entire variable domain, with the rest obtained from reference TRBV11-3 and TRBJ2-2, is as follows: EAGVVQSPRYKIIEKKQPVAFWCNPISGHNTLYWYLQNLGQGPELLIRYENEEAVDDSQLPKDRFSAERLKGVDSTLKIQPAELGDSAVYLCASSRGANTGELFFGEGSRLTVL.

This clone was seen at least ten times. CDR3 bases: TGTGCCAGCAGTGAAACGGGTAGCGGGGGGGACGAGCAGTACTTC. Amino acid sequence: CASSETGSGGDEQYF. This chain links TRBV6-1 with TRBJ2-7; 11 positions match TRBD2. This CDR3 is 15 amino acids long. V shed 2 bases, J shed 5 bases, and the junction held 5 bases outside the gene matches. CDR1 and CDR2 from the germline V gene are MNHNS and SASEGT.

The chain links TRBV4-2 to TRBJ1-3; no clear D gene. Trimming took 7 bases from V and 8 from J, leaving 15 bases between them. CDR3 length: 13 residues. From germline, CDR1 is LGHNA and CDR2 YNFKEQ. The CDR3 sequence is CASNGEGLDTIYF. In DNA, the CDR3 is TGTGCCAGCAACGGAGAAGGGTTGGACACCATATATTTT.

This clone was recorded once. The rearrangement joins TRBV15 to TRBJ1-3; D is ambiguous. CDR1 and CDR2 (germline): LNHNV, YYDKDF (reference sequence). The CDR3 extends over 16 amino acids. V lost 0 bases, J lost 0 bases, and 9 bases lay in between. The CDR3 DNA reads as TGTGCCACCAGCAGAGATGCACTATCCTCTGGAAACACCATATATTTT. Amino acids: CATSRDALSSGNTIYF.

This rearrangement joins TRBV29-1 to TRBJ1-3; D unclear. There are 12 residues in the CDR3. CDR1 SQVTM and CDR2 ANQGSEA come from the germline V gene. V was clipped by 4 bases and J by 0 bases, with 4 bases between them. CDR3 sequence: CSVGSSGNTIYF. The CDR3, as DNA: TGCAGCGTTGGTAGCTCTGGAAACACCATATATTTT.

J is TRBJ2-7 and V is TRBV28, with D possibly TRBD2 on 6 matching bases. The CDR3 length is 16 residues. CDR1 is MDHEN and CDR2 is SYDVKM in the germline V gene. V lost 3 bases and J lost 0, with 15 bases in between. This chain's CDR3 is CASSLGPLASSYEQYF. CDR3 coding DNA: TGTGCCAGCAGTTTGGGCCCTCTAGCGAGCTCCTACGAGCAGTACTTC.

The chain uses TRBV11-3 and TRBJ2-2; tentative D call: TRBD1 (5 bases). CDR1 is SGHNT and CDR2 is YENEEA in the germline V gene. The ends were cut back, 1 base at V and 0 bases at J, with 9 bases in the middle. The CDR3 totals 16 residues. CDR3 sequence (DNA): TGTGCCAGCAGCTTAGGGACATTCGCGAACACCGGGGAGCTGTTTTTT. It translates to CASSLGTFANTGELFF. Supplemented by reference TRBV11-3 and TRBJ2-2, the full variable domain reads EAGVVQSPRYKIIEKKQPVAFWCNPISGHNTLYWYLQNLGQGPELLIRYENEEAVDDSQLPKDRFSAERLKGVDSTLKIQPAELGDSAVYLCASSLGTFANTGELFFGEGSRLTVL.

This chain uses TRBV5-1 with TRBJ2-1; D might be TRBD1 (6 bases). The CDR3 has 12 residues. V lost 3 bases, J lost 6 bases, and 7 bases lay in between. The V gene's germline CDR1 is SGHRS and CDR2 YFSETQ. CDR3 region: CASSSQGNEQFF. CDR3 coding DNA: TGCGCCAGCAGCTCACAGGGCAATGAGCAGTTCTTC.

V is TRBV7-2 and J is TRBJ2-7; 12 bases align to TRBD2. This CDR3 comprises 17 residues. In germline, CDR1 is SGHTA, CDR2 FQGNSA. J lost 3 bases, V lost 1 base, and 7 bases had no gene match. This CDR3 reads CASSLGLAGVMFYEQYF. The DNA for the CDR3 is TGTGCCAGCAGCTTAGGACTAGCGGGAGTTATGTTCTACGAGCAGTACTTC.